This T cell receptor (beta chain) was documented in a study of blood T cells in healthy people across ages (dated by TCRdb to between 2014 and 2017). General notes on the study: In model experiments, template switching captured roughly one uniquely barcoded TCR beta cDNA molecule for every two T cells. Using deep sequencing normalized with unique cDNA molecular identifiers, the study measured how TCR beta repertoire diversity changes with age. Four age groups were formed from the donors: young (average about 17 years), middle-aged (around 40), aged (over 55) and long-lived (less than 85). To avoid experimental bias, donors of different ages were distributed randomly across sequencing lanes. Using the same blood draw, the study looked at two additional independent replicas of 1 million unique cDNA reads for two donors, one aged 18 to 30 and the other aged 80 or older. Study-level results and caveats: Because donor CMV infection status was unknown, age-related changes in expanded clonotypes were potentially confounded. Compared with the aged group, the long-lived group had more naive CD4+ T cells, fewer expanded clones and increased TCR diversity, a pattern suggesting age selection. Since profiling was done on bulk unsorted PBMCs, naive and antigen-experienced compartments could not be conclusively compared. The percentage of naive T cells measured by flow cytometry correlated strongly with observed TCR beta diversity. Observed TCR beta diversity per million T cells fell roughly linearly with age, and a significant reduction was already apparent by age roughly 40. Estimates of total diversity from one million sequenced T cells were regarded as lower bounds and underestimates.

Ten or more counts support this clonotype. What antigen it recognizes has not been identified. No much larger clonotype is one base removed from it; base qualities were not supplied. The donors were about 40 Caucasian individuals from Russia, aged roughly 6 to 100 years, who were systemically healthy. Each donor gave ten milliliters of peripheral blood, collected into EDTA-treated Vacutainer tubes. Ficoll-Paque density-gradient centrifugation was used to isolate PBMCs, with at least 6.5 million per sample. Total RNA was extracted from PBMCs with Trizol reagent, with at least 6 micrograms obtained per sample. Naive CD45RAhigh/CD27high T cell percentages were measured by flow cytometry on a PBMC aliquot from every donor. Via the germline V gene, CDR1 is SGHRS and CDR2 YFSETQ. The CDR3 numbers 14 residues from cysteine through phenylalanine. The CDR3 DNA has 42 bases and is translated from base 1. Cut back by 0 bases and 2 bases, the V and J ends lie 7 bases apart.

The library came from 5' RACE. Reads for this sample came from an Illumina HiSeq 2500. A second roughly 6 to 11 cycle PCR used a sample-barcoded 5' primer and a J-beta primer mix. A template-switch 5' adaptor carrying 12 random nucleotides introduced a unique molecular identifier onto each TCR beta cDNA molecule. Each sample yielded at least 3 million CDR3-containing paired-end reads. All of the RNA was converted into first-strand cDNA using the Mint cDNA synthesis kit, with a TRBC-specific oligonucleotide serving as the primer. Following uracil-DNA glycosylase treatment, a first 18-cycle PCR with universal primers M1SS and BC2_uni_R was performed on all cDNA. As for how the authors treated the data: For normalization, 1 million high-quality reads were randomly selected from each sample, with every read carrying a distinct molecular identifier. Reads sharing molecular identifiers were discarded rather than binned into consensus sequences. CDR3 identification, clonotype clustering and error correction used MiTCR with a Q25 quality threshold and the strictest error-elimination algorithm. A nonparametric unseen species model with Euler transformation was used to estimate a lower bound on total TCR beta diversity. TCRdb passed the public sequencing reads through fastp at Q25 and MiXCR, retaining productive beta sequences. One record per CDR3 amino acid sequence lists the most common genes and DNA. The authors' filters were not applied to this entry. For this sample the table gives about 1.1 million distinct CDR3 sequences, of which roughly two fifths were detected only once. About an eighth of the sample is in the top ten clones.

This sequence uses TRBV5-1 and TRBJ2-3; the D gene remains uncertain. The sequenced sample consisted of blood. The TCR was taken from a man aged 18 to 29 in good health. The CDR3 is CASSLDPDTDTQYF. In nucleotide form, the sequence is TGCGCCAGCAGCTTGGATCCCGACACAGATACGCAGTATTTT.